Presented here are 9 T cell receptor beta chains from one specimen sequenced in a study of Ad26.COV2.S vaccination and SARS-CoV-2 variants. Sequenced by immunoSEQ multiplex PCR; TCRdb stores in-frame clones only, minus some. The sample shows more than 300,000 clones, 88% of them seen only once. The treatment denotes: some 20 received Ad26.COV2.S at low or high dose, single or two shots; roughly 5 received placebo; per-sample allocation not given. Vaccine and placebo recipients were sampled on day 63 after the first injection. Specimen: peripheral blood, collected in a trial of Ad26.COV2.S vaccine versus placebo. Receptors were obtained from a person aged 18-65 years who received the Ad26.COV2.S COVID-19 vaccine or a placebo.

The chain uses TRBV28 and TRBJ1-4; D not certain. This CDR3 is built from 15 residues. CDR1 is MDHEN and CDR2 is SYDVKM in the germline V gene. V was pared by 5 bases and J by 5 bases, with 15 bases between. The CDR3 region has the DNA TGTGCCAGCAGTCCCAGTCAGGCCCGGAATGAAAAACTGTTTTTT. Encoded protein: CASSPSQARNEKLFF.

CDR3 sequence: CASISLGGDTGTYYEQYF. The DNA of the CDR3 is TGTGCCAGCATCTCACTAGGCGGAGATACCGGGACATACTACGAGCAGTACTTC. The chain is built from TRBV27 and TRBJ2-7; D might be TRBD1 (6 bases). CDR3 size: 18 residues. Looked up from germline, CDR1 is MNHEY and CDR2 is SMNVEV (reference sequence). V lost 7 bases and J lost 3, with 28 bases in between.

The rearrangement joins TRBV2 to TRBJ1-2, with D hard to call. This CDR3 has 12 amino acids. V lost 2 bases, J lost 2 bases, and 3 bases lay in between. Per germline, CDR1 SNHLY and CDR2 FYNNEI. CDR3 in amino acids: CASSETNYGYTF. The CDR3 bases are TGTGCCAGCAGTGAAACGAACTATGGCTACACCTTC.

This chain links TRBV6-1 with TRBJ1-1; D is undetermined. CDR3 size: 14 residues. Germline lookup yields CDR1 MNHNS and CDR2 SASEGT. Trimming shortened V by 0 bases and J by 3 bases, and 8 bases separated the two germline ends. CDR3 coding DNA: TGTGCCAGCAGTGAAGCGCCCCACTACACTGAAGCTTTCTTT. Amino acid sequence: CASSEAPHYTEAFF.

The V call is TRBV19, the J call TRBJ2-7, with 7 bases that match TRBD1. The length of the CDR3 is 15 residues. Per the germline V gene, CDR1 is LNHDA and CDR2 is SQIVND (reference sequence). V lost 5 bases, J lost 4 bases, and 11 bases stayed unmatched. The CDR3 sequence is CASSPSPGQIYEQYF. The CDR3 DNA reads as TGTGCCAGTAGTCCCTCCCCGGGACAGATATACGAGCAGTACTTC.

The rearrangement uses TRBV10-3 and TRBJ2-3, with D possibly TRBD2 on 6 matching bases. CDR1 and CDR2 from the germline V gene are ENHRY and SYGVKD. The CDR3 spans 14 residues. Trimming stripped 4 bases from V and 0 bases from J, with 8 bases between. The CDR3 DNA follows: TGTGCCATCAGTGTTGGGGGGAGCACAGATACGCAGTATTTT. Translated: CAISVGGSTDTQYF.

V is TRBV6-1 and J is TRBJ1-5; a weak D match, TRBD1 (5 bases). V was clipped by 3 bases and J by 1 base, with 10 bases between them. Germline V CDR1 and CDR2: MNHNS, SASEGT. The CDR3 extends over 15 amino acids. This CDR3 is CASSDPGLSNQPQHF. The CDR3 DNA reads TGTGCCAGCAGTGACCCGGGACTCAGCAATCAGCCCCAGCATTTT.

On this clone itself: This sample includes further DNA sequences coding for the same CDR3. V and J are TRBV7-2 and TRBJ2-3; 7 nucleotides match TRBD1. V trimming: 5 bases; J trimming: 2 bases; junction bases outside the gene matches: 4. Germline V gene data show CDR1 as SGHTA and CDR2 as FQGNSA. The CDR3 consists of 14 residues. CDR3 region: CASSLDRFTDTQYF. In DNA form, the CDR3 reads TGTGCCAGCAGCCTGGACAGGTTCACAGATACGCAGTATTTT.

The chain combines TRBV4-2 with TRBJ2-3; 10 bases align to TRBD2. The germline V gene has CDR1 LGHNA and CDR2 YNFKEQ. The CDR3 is made up of 16 amino acids. Germline trimming cut 2 bases from V and 6 bases from J; bases unmatched to any gene: 8. The CDR3 here is CASSQFQRGGSDTQYF. DNA for the CDR3: TGTGCCAGCAGCCAATTTCAGCGGGGGGGCTCGGATACGCAGTATTTT.